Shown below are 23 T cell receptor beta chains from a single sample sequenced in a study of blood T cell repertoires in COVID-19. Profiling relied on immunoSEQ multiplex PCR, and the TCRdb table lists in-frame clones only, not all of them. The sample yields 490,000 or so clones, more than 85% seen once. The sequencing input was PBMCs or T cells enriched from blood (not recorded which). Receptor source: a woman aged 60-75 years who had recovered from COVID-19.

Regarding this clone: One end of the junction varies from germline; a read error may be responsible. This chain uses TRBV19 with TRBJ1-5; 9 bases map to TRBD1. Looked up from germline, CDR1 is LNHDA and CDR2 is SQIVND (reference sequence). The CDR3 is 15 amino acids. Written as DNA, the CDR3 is TGTGCCAGTAGGGGGGACAGGGCGAGCAATCAGTCCCAGCATTTT. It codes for CASRGDRASNQSQHF.

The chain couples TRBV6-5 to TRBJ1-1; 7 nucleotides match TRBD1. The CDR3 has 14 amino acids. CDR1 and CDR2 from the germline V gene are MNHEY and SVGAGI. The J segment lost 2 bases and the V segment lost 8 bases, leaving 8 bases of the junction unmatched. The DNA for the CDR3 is TGTGCCAGCGACAACAGGGGTTCCAACACTGAAGCTTTCTTT. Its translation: CASDNRGSNTEAFF.

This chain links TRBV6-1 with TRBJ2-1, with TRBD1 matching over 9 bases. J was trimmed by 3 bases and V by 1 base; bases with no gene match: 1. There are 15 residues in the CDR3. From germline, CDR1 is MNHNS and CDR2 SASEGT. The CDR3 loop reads CASSEGTGVYNEQFF. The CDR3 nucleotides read TGTGCCAGCAGTGAAGGGACAGGGGTCTACAATGAGCAGTTCTTC.

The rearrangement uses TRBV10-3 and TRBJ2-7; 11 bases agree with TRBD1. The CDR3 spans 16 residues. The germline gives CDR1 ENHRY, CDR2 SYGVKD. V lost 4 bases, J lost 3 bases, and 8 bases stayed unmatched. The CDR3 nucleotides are TGTGCCATCAGTGGGACAGGGGGCGCAGTTTACTACGAGCAGTACTTC. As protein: CAISGTGGAVYYEQYF.

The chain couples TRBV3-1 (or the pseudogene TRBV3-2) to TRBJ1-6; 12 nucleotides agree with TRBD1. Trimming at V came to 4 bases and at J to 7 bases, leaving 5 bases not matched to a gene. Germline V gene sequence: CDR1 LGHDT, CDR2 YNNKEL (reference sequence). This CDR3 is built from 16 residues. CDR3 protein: CASSPRDRGRNSPLHF. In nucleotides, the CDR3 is TGTGCCAGCAGCCCCAGGGACAGGGGGCGAAATTCACCCCTCCACTTT.

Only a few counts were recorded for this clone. The CDR3 region is CASSITGNTEAFF. In nucleotides, the CDR3 is TGTGCCAGCAGCATAACAGGAAACACTGAAGCTTTCTTT. This chain uses TRBV7-8 with TRBJ1-1; D might be TRBD1 (5 bases). The germline V and J ends were trimmed by 5 bases and 2 bases, with 9 bases remaining between them. This CDR3 contains 13 residues. Germline CDR1 SGHVS, CDR2 FQNEAQ.

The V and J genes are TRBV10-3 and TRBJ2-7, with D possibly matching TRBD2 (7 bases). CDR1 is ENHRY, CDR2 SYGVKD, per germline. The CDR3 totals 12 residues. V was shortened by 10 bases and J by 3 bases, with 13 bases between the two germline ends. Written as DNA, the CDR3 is TGTGCCACAACGGGGGGCAGCTACGAGCAGTACTTC. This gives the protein CATTGGSYEQYF.

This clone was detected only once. Here the CDR3 reads CASRWGVTEAFF. The CDR3 nucleotides are TGTGCCAGCAGATGGGGGGTCACTGAAGCTTTCTTT. The gene calls are TRBV27 and TRBJ1-1; D might be TRBD1 (5 bases). The ends were cut back, 6 bases at V and 4 bases at J, with 9 bases in the middle. The CDR3 has 12 amino acids. The germline gives CDR1 MNHEY, CDR2 SMNVEV (reference sequence).

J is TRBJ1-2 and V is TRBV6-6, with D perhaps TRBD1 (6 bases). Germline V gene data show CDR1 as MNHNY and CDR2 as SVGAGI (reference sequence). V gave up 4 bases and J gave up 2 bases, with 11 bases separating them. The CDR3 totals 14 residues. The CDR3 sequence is CASSWTASNYGYTF. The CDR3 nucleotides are TGTGCCAGCAGTTGGACAGCGTCCAACTATGGCTACACCTTC.

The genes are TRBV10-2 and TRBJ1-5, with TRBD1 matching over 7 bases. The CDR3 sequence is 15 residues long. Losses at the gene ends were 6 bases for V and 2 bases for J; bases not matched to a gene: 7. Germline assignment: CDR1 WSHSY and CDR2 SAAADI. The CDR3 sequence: CASSPDRVGNQPQHF. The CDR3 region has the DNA TGCGCCAGCAGCCCCGACAGGGTGGGCAATCAGCCCCAGCATTTT.

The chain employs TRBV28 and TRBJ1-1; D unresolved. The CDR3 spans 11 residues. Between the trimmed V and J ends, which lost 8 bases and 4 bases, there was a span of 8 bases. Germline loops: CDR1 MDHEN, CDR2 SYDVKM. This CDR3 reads CASLLRTEAFF. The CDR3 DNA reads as TGTGCCAGCCTACTCCGCACTGAAGCTTTCTTT.

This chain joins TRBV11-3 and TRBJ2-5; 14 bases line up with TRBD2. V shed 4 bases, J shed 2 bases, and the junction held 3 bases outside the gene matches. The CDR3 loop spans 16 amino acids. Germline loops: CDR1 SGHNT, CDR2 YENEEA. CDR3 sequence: CASSSGLAGGQETQYF. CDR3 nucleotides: TGTGCCAGCAGCTCAGGACTAGCGGGGGGACAAGAGACCCAGTACTTC.

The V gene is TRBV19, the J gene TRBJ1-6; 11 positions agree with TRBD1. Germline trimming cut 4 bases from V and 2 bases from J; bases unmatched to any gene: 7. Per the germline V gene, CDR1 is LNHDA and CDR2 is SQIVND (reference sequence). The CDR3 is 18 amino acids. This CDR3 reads CASSRGQGAGPYNSPLHF. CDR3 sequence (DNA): TGTGCCAGTAGTAGAGGACAGGGGGCAGGCCCCTATAATTCACCCCTCCACTTT.

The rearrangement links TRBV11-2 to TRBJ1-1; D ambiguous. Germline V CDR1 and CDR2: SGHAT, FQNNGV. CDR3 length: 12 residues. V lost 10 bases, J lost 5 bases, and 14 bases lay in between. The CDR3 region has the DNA TGTGCCACCAAAGGAGCTGGGACTGAAGCTTTCTTT. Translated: CATKGAGTEAFF.

CDR3 DNA: TGTGCCACCAGTGATCCCGGACAGGGGGGGACAGATACGCAGTATTTT. Encoded protein: CATSDPGQGGTDTQYF. The chain carries TRBV24-1 and TRBJ2-3, with 10 bases fitting TRBD1. The CDR3 is 16 amino acids. Germline V gene data show CDR1 as KGHDR and CDR2 as SFDVKD. J was trimmed by 3 bases and V by 3 bases; bases with no gene match: 5.

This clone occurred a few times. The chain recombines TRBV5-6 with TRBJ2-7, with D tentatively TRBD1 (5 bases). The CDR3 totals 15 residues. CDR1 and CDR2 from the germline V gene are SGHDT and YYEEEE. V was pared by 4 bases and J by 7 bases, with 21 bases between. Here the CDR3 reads CASSPLFRGSWEQYV. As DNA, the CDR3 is TGTGCCAGCAGCCCCCTATTTAGGGGCTCTTGGGAGCAGTACGTC.

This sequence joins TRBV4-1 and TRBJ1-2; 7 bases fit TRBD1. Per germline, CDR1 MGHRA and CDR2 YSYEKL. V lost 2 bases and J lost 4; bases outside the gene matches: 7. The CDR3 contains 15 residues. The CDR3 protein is CASSQPTQGSYGYTF. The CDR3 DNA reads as TGCGCCAGCAGCCAACCTACACAGGGGAGCTATGGCTACACCTTC.

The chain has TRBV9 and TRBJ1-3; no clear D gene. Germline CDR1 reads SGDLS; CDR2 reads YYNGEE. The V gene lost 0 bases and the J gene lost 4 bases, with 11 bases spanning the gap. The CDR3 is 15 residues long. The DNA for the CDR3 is TGTGCCAGCAGCGTAGACATAGCCGGGGGAAACACCATATATTTT. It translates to CASSVDIAGGNTIYF.

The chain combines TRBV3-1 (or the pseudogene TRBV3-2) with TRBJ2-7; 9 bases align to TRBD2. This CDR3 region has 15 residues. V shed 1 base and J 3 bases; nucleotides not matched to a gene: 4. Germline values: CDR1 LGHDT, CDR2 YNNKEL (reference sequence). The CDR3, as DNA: TGTGCCAGCAGCCAAGTGGGACTAGCAGTCTACGAGCAGTACTTC. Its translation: CASSQVGLAVYEQYF.

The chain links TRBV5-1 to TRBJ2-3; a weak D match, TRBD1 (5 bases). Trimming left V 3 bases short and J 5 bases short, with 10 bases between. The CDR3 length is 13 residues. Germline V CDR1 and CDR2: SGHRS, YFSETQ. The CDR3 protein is CASSWDQGDTQYF. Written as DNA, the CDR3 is TGCGCCAGCAGCTGGGATCAGGGAGATACGCAGTATTTT.

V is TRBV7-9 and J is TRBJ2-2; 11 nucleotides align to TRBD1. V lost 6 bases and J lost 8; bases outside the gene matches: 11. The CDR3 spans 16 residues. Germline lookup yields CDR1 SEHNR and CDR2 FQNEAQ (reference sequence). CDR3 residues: CASSQAGTGGRGELFF. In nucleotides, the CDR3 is TGTGCCAGCAGTCAAGCCGGGACAGGGGGTAGGGGGGAGCTGTTTTTT.

The CDR3 DNA reads as TGTGCCATCAGTGAGCGGAGACAGGGTTTCTATGGCTACACCTTC. It translates to CAISERRQGFYGYTF. The rearrangement joins TRBV10-3 to TRBJ1-2; the match to TRBD1 covers 7 bases. With V trimmed by 2 bases and J by 4 bases, 7 bases remained unmatched. Germline CDR1 reads ENHRY; CDR2 reads SYGVKD. CDR3 length: 15 amino acids.

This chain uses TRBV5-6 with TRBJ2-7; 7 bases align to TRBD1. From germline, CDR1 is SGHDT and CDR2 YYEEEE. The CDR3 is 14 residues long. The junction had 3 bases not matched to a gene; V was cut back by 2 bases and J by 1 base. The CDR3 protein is CASSLLGQSYEQYF. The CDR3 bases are TGTGCCAGCAGCTTACTGGGACAGTCCTACGAGCAGTACTTC. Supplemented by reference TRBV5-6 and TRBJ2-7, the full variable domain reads DAGVTQSPTHLIKTRGQQVTLRCSPKSGHDTVSWYQQALGQGPQFIFQYYEEEERQRGNFPDRFSGHQFPNYSSELNVNALLLGDSALYLCASSLLGQSYEQYFGPGTRLTVT.